This T cell receptor (beta chain) came from a study of cytomegalovirus exposure and HLA in healthy donors. Germline V gene lookup returns CDR1 SGHNT and CDR2 YYREEE (reference sequence). V lost 0 bases and J 4 bases, leaving 14 bases between the germline ends. The CDR3 covers 16 residues. Findings and limits, study-wide: Reportedly, cytomegalovirus status was diagnosed with high sensitivity and specificity. The authors confirmed in vitro that a few CMV-associated chains were specific for CMV antigens.

Donors in the study were healthy people who gave bone marrow. About this clone itself: The antigen remains unidentified.

60 Vbeta and 13 Jbeta primers were used in PCR. The method was immunoSEQ multiplex PCR; TCRdb's version includes in-frame clones alone and lacks a portion of them. The sample table includes 30,000 to 40,000 clones. The chain joins TRBV5-4 to TRBJ2-1; D is possibly TRBD1 (5 bases). The TCR was taken from a man in his forties in good health and CMV-seropositive. Sequenced: PBMCs. CDR3 sequence reads: CASSLAATEKYNEQFF. The CDR3 bases are TGTGCCAGCAGCTTGGCCGCGACAGAGAAATACAATGAGCAGTTCTTC.